Below are 8 T cell receptor beta chains sequenced from a single sample in a study of early T cells in non-severe SARS-CoV-2 infection. A single record per CDR3 protein comes from TCRdb applying MiXCR to the 5' RACE reads. The sample includes some 67,000 distinct CDR3 sequences, more than 8.5% of them seen just once. The sample was whole blood, taken at baseline. These receptors came from an adult who was a healthcare worker with PCR-confirmed SARS-CoV-2 infection or an uninfected control (not recorded which).

This clonotype was counted between two and nine times. This chain links TRBV7-2 with TRBJ1-1; D perhaps matches TRBD1 (6 bases). Per the germline V gene, CDR1 is SGHTA and CDR2 is FQGNSA. CDR3 size: 16 residues. Trimming shortened V by 5 bases and J by 4 bases, and 20 bases separated the two germline ends. In DNA form, the CDR3 reads TGTGCCAGCAGCGTTAGAAGCCTGGGGGCGGGCACTGAAGCTTTCTTT. This sequence encodes CASSVRSLGAGTEAFF.

This clonotype has just a few counts. V usage is TRBV24-1 and J usage is TRBJ1-6; D is unclear. V was shortened by 3 bases and J by 10 bases, with 6 bases between the two germline ends. CDR1 KGHDR and CDR2 SFDVKD come from the germline V gene. This CDR3 comprises 12 residues. The CDR3 reads CATSDLQSPLHF. The CDR3 DNA sequence: TGTGCCACCAGTGATCTCCAGTCACCCCTCCACTTT.

This clonotype was picked up many times. The chain links TRBV28 to TRBJ1-4; D may be TRBD1 (5 bases). V was clipped by 4 bases and J by 7 bases, with 16 bases between them. Germline CDR1 and CDR2: MDHEN and SYDVKM. This CDR3 has 15 residues. CDR3 nucleotide sequence: TGTGCCAGCAGTTCCGGGGCCCCTGGGAGTGAAAAACTGTTTTTT. Protein product: CASSSGAPGSEKLFF.

The chain has TRBV30 and TRBJ2-1; the D call may be TRBD1 or TRBD2 (5 bases each). This CDR3 is built from 11 residues. Trimming took off 4 bases at V and 12 bases at J, with 13 bases between the two ends. The germline V gene has CDR1 GTSNPN and CDR2 SVGIG (reference sequence). The CDR3 spells CAWTYERGQFF. CDR3 sequence (DNA): TGTGCCTGGACCTATGAGAGGGGGCAGTTCTTC.

In its sample, this clonotype was seen many times. V is TRBV20-1 and J is TRBJ2-7, with D perhaps matching TRBD1 or TRBD2 (5 bases each). The V gene's germline CDR1 is DFQATT and CDR2 SNEGSKA (reference sequence). V lost 2 bases, J lost 3 bases, and 17 bases lay in between. The CDR3 has 15 residues. The CDR3 sequence: CSARPPRGLSYEQYF. CDR3 DNA sequence: TGCAGTGCTAGACCTCCCCGGGGCCTTAGCTACGAGCAGTACTTC.

The gene calls are TRBV4-1 and TRBJ2-5; D is perhaps TRBD2 (6 bases). V was cut by 1 base and J by 1 base, with 10 bases left in between. Germline V gene data show CDR1 as MGHRA and CDR2 as YSYEKL. The CDR3 has 15 residues. CDR3: CASSQGIAVQETQYF. DNA of the CDR3: TGCGCCAGCAGCCAAGGAATAGCGGTCCAAGAGACCCAGTACTTC.

This clonotype was detected ten times or more. Here the CDR3 DNA reads TGTGCCAGCAGCAGAGCCGGGACAGCCTACGAGCAGTACTTC. Translation gives CASSRAGTAYEQYF. The rearrangement uses TRBV6-5 and TRBJ2-7; 7 bases align to TRBD1. V was clipped by 6 bases and J by 2 bases; unmatched bases: 7. CDR3 size: 14 residues. Germline loops: CDR1 MNHEY, CDR2 SVGAGI.

This clonotype was counted at least ten times. This chain links TRBV24-1 with TRBJ2-3, with TRBD1 identical over 12 bases. Germline V CDR1 and CDR2: KGHDR, SFDVKD. Unmatched junction bases numbered 4, after V lost 5 bases and J lost 2 bases. CDR3 size: 16 residues. This chain's CDR3 is CATSGPGQGATDTQYF. The CDR3 DNA is TGTGCCACCAGTGGCCCGGGACAGGGGGCCACAGATACGCAGTATTTT.